What follows are 12 T cell receptor beta chains derived from one specimen sequenced in a study of T cells in tuberculosis. Profiling relied on immunoSEQ multiplex PCR, and the TCRdb table lists in-frame clones only, not all of them. The data contain approximately 46,000 clones, about 95% of them singletons. Documented time point: new active TB diagnosis, blood taken before or within 7 days of starting treatment. The sample consisted of PBMCs, taken at tuberculosis diagnosis. Receptor source: an adult with tuberculosis.

CDR3 in amino acids: CASQGQGIYEQYF. The CDR3 bases are TGTGCCAGCCAGGGACAGGGGATCTACGAGCAGTACTTC. The chain uses TRBV27 and TRBJ2-7; 10 bases are a match to TRBD1. V lost 8 bases, J lost 3 bases, and 4 bases stayed unmatched. The CDR3 is 13 residues long. CDR1 is MNHEY and CDR2 is SMNVEV in the germline V gene (reference sequence).

Written as DNA, the CDR3 is TGTGCCAGCAGCCTGACTAGAGATGAGCAGTTCTTC. Residues: CASSLTRDEQFF. The chain uses TRBV7-8 and TRBJ2-1; weak D call: TRBD2 (6 bases). The CDR3 is made up of 12 amino acids. Germline CDR1 SGHVS, CDR2 FQNEAQ. Trimming removed 5 bases at V and 8 bases at J, with 10 bases between.

This chain connects TRBV4-2 to TRBJ2-5; 9 bases are a match to TRBD2. J was trimmed by 2 bases and V by 4 bases; bases with no gene match: 2. CDR3 length: 14 amino acids. Germline CDR1 is LGHNA and CDR2 is YNFKEQ. DNA for the CDR3: TGTGCCAGCAGCCTAGCGGGAGAGCAAGAGACCCAGTACTTC. It yields the protein CASSLAGEQETQYF.

This chain links TRBV7-2 with TRBJ2-6, with TRBD1 identical over 9 bases. The germline V gene encodes CDR1 SGHTA and CDR2 FQGNSA. The CDR3 length is 16 residues. Unmatched junction bases numbered 4, after V lost 3 bases and J lost 4 bases. In DNA, the CDR3 is TGTGCCAGCAGCTTGACAGGGGGGGTCGGGGCCAACGTCCTGACTTTC. Translated: CASSLTGGVGANVLTF.

The chain combines TRBV11-3 with TRBJ2-3, with D possibly being TRBD2 (5 bases). Germline CDR1 SGHNT, CDR2 YENEEA. The CDR3 sequence is 13 residues long. Trimming stripped 1 base from V and 3 bases from J, with 5 bases between. The CDR3 DNA follows: TGTGCCAGCAGCTTAGGCGGGACAGATACGCAGTATTTT. The encoded protein is CASSLGGTDTQYF. The full variable domain, with the rest looked up from reference TRBV11-3 and TRBJ2-3, is EAGVVQSPRYKIIEKKQPVAFWCNPISGHNTLYWYLQNLGQGPELLIRYENEEAVDDSQLPKDRFSAERLKGVDSTLKIQPAELGDSAVYLCASSLGGTDTQYFGPGTRLTVL.

The gene calls are TRBV7-2 and TRBJ1-2, with a possible D match to TRBD1 (5 bases). Germline CDR1 SGHTA, CDR2 FQGNSA. The CDR3 totals 14 residues. The ends were cut back, 0 bases at V and 6 bases at J, with 11 bases in the middle. CDR3 region: CASSLAAGRNGYTF. In nucleotides, the CDR3 is TGTGCCAGCAGCTTAGCGGCAGGGCGAAATGGCTACACCTTC.

This chain connects TRBV10-3 to TRBJ2-7; D unresolved. V gave up 3 bases and J gave up 4 bases, with 7 bases separating them. The CDR3 is made up of 12 amino acids. Germline V lookup: CDR1 ENHRY, CDR2 SYGVKD. The CDR3 nucleotides read TGTGCCATCAGTGACCTCGGGTACGAGCAGTACTTC. Its translation: CAISDLGYEQYF.

The rearrangement links TRBV6-5 to TRBJ1-1; D not certain. Trimming took off 5 bases at V and 5 bases at J, with 9 bases between the two ends. Germline lookup yields CDR1 MNHEY and CDR2 SVGAGI. The CDR3 is 12 residues long. CDR3 DNA sequence: TGTGCCAGCAGTCGGGATGGGACTGAAGCTTTCTTT. Translating it yields CASSRDGTEAFF.

The J gene is TRBJ2-1, the V gene TRBV19; the D gene is possibly TRBD2 (6 bases). Trimming shortened V by 7 bases and J by 1 base, and 11 bases separated the two germline ends. Germline-derived CDR1 and CDR2 are LNHDA and SQIVND (reference sequence). The CDR3 consists of 14 residues. CDR3 sequence: CASNPRGSYNEQFF. The CDR3 nucleotides are TGTGCCAGTAATCCCCGGGGGTCCTACAATGAGCAGTTCTTC.

The chain couples TRBV6-6 to TRBJ2-1; D is perhaps TRBD1 (5 bases). Looked up from germline, CDR1 is MNHNY and CDR2 is SVGAGI (reference sequence). This CDR3 is 15 amino acids long. With 3 bases removed from V and 4 bases from J, the gap between germline ends came to 13 bases. DNA for the CDR3: TGTGCCAGCAGTTATGACTGGACACTTTACAATGAGCAGTTCTTC. It yields the protein CASSYDWTLYNEQFF.

The V gene is TRBV6-5, the J gene TRBJ1-2, with 9 positions matching TRBD1. CDR1 and CDR2 (germline): MNHEY, SVGAGI. The CDR3 length is 15 residues. The J segment lost 9 bases and the V segment lost 3 bases, leaving 11 bases of the junction unmatched. CDR3 nucleotide sequence: TGTGCCAGCAGTTATAAAGCGGACAGGGGATCCAGCTACACCTTC. This translates into CASSYKADRGSSYTF.

In this sample, this clone turned up once. The rearrangement joins TRBV15 to TRBJ1-4; D perhaps matches TRBD1 (6 bases). Germline V CDR1 and CDR2: LNHNV, YYDKDF (reference sequence). CDR3 length: 15 amino acids. V lost 0 bases and J lost 3, with 8 bases in between. The CDR3 coding sequence is TGTGCCACCAGCAGAGATAACAGGGCTAATGAAAAACTGTTTTTT. Translation gives CATSRDNRANEKLFF. The full variable domain, in which reference TRBV15 and TRBJ1-4 provide the parts outside the CDR3, is DAMVIQNPRYQVTQFGKPVTLSCSQTLNHNVMYWYQQKSSQAPKLLFHYYDKDFNNEADTPDNFQSRRPNTSFCFLDIRSPGLGDTAMYLCATSRDNRANEKLFFGSGTQLSVL.